This T cell receptor beta chain is drawn from a study of T cells in Graves' hyperthyroidism and ophthalmopathy. Looking at the study overall: Blood from the periphery was taken at initial diagnosis, before any treatment.

The CDR3 has 14 amino acids. With 8 bases removed from V and 5 bases from J, the gap between germline ends came to 19 bases. Regions amplified from RNA transcripts were the TCR beta CDR3 regions. An initial round of RT-PCR targeting the TCR CDR3 relied on the HTBI primer set. TCRdb reprocessed the multiplex PCR reads via MiXCR and lists one record per CDR3 protein. The table lists around 760,000 distinct CDR3 sequences, about a third of them singletons, with approximately 31% in the top ten. In regard to this clonotype: Antigen unknown.

Clinicians diagnosed patients from clinical symptoms, serum thyroxine and TRAb, thyroid ultrasound and orbital computed tomography. Points from the study as a whole: Researchers report that a 13 V-J model separated ophthalmopathy from stable hyperthyroidism. Blood also carried most thyroid clonotypes expanded above 0.001.

The TCR sequence derives from a woman between 40 and 55 years old with Graves' hyperthyroidism. Sample: blood. The chain carries TRBV12-3 or TRBV12-4 and TRBJ2-7; tentatively, D is TRBD2 (6 bases). CDR3 nucleotides: TGTGCCAGCGCCTTGGAGACTAGGGCCCACGAGCAGTACTTC. This translates into CASALETRAHEQYF.